This T cell receptor beta chain derives from a study of blood T cell repertoires in COVID-19. Assay used: immunoSEQ multiplex PCR; TCRdb lists only in-frame clones, some missing. The table lists about 22,000 clones, roughly 84% of them singletons. The CDR3 runs to 16 residues. The trim removed 5 bases at V and 9 bases at J, leaving 12 bases unmatched. Germline V gene sequence: CDR1 SGHTA, CDR2 FQGNSA. The specimen was peripheral blood. The gene calls are TRBV7-2 and TRBJ1-6, with 8 positions matching TRBD1. This receptor was taken from a man aged 70-80 years with acute or convalescent COVID-19. The CDR3 coding sequence is TGTGCCAGCAGCCCCAACTCGGGACAGGAGTCTTCACCCCTCCACTTT. It yields the protein CASSPNSGQESSPLHF.